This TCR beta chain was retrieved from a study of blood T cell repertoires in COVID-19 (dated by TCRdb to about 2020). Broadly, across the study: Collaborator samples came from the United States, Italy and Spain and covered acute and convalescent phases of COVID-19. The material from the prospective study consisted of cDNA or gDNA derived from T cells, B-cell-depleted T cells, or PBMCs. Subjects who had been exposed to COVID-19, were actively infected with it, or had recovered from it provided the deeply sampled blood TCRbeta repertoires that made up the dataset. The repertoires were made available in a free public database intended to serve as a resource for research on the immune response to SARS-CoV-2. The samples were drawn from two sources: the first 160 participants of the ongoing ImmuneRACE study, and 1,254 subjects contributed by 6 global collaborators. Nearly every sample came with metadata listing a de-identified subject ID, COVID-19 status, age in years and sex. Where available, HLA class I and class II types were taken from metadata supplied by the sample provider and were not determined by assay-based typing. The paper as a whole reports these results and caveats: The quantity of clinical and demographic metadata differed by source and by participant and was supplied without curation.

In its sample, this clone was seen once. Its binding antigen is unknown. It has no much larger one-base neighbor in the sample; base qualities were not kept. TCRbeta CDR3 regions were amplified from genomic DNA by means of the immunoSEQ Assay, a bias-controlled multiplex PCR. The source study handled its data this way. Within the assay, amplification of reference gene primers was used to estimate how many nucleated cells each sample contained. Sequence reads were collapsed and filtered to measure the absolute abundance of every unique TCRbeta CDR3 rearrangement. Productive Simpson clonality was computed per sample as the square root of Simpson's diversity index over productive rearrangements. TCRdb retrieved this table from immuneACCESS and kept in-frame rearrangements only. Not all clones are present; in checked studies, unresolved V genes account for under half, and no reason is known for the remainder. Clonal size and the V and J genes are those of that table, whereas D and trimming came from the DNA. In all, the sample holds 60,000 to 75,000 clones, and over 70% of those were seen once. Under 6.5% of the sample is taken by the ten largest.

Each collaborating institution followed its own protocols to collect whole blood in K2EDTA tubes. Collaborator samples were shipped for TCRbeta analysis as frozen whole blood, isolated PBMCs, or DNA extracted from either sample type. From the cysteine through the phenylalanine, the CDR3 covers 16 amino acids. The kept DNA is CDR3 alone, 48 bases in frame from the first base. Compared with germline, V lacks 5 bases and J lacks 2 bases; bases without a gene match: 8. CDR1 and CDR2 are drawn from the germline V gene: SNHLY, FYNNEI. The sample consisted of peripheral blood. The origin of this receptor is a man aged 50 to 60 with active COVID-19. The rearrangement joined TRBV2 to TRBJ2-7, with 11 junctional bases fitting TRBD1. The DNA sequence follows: TGTGCCAGCAGTCCACGGGGGGGACAGGGGGCCTACGAGCAGTACTTC. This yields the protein CASSPRGGQGAYEQYF.